This T cell receptor beta chain was documented in a study of blood T cell repertoires in COVID-19. Per the original methods: Amplification with reference gene primers provided the estimates of nucleated cell counts. Only in-frame clones appear in the TCRdb table, and some are missing; sequencing was by immunoSEQ multiplex PCR. V, J and clone size were drawn from that table, and D and trimming were deduced from the DNA. The table has tens of thousands of clones, almost 90% seen once; the top ten hold roughly 23%. The CDR3 covers 16 residues. Trimming cost V 9 bases and J 4 bases; bases outside gene matches: 11. CDR1 is LNHDA and CDR2 is SQIVND in the germline V gene (reference sequence).

The sequence was obtained from a woman aged 50 to 65 with active or convalescent COVID-19. V gene TRBV19 combines with J gene TRBJ2-1; 11 positions agree with TRBD2. Material for sequencing was peripheral blood. In nucleotides, the CDR3 is TGTGCCAGCAGAACGCTAGCGGGAGGACGATACAATGAGCAGTTCTTC. Its translation is CASRTLAGGRYNEQFF.